This TCR beta chain was retrieved from a study of cytomegalovirus exposure and HLA in healthy donors (dated by TCRdb to about 2017). Turning to the overall study: An earlier analysis of 587 of the donors reported over 250 Gb of sequence data and 117 million unique TCR beta sequences obtained from some 170 million T cells. A later analysis re-analyzed previously published TCR beta repertoires from 660 or so donors and added high-resolution HLA genotyping to study TCR occurrence patterns. In an earlier analysis of several hundred of the donors, high-throughput TCR beta sequencing was used to judge whether each TCR beta V gene segment behaved as functional or pseudogenic. The study aimed to test whether cataloging public T cell receptors could reveal signatures of past pathogen exposure. An early release that covered 500 to 800 HLA-typed donors contained about 300 gigabases of sequencing data and tens of millions of unique TCR sequences. Alongside the repertoire data, information on donor age, sex, ethnicity and CMV serostatus was compiled. Class I and class II HLA loci were covered by the typing at four-digit resolution. A separate validation cohort of roughly 120 different subjects was used in addition to the approximately 700-subject first cohort. A later genetic analysis took genome-wide SNP genotypes for 398 of the 666 donors and used that subset as a discovery cohort. Of the approximately 370 genotyped donors, less than 85% were placed in the genetic ancestry cluster associated with self-reported Caucasian donors. Every repertoire in the discovery cohort had been generated on one and the same sequencing platform. The number of typed donors differed by locus: roughly 620-640 for A, B, C, DRB1 and DQB1; about 520 for DQA1; 606 for DPA1; and roughly 490 for DPB1. To predict cytomegalovirus infection status, the study combined high-throughput TCR immunosequencing, statistical association of individual TCRs with disease status, and machine learning. Among about 410 genotyped donors of the cohort, an average of approximately 240,000 unique TCR beta nucleotide sequences was sequenced per donor, of which roughly 18% were non-productive. The T cell repertoires of several hundred subjects were profiled by immunosequencing and related to cytomegalovirus serostatus. Rather than drawing on any new phenotypic data, the later analysis identified candidate immune exposures from TCR beta sequences and the way those sequences occurred across donors. Several DR-DQ haplotypes were handled as single units for association and clustering because linkage in the cohort was strong.

Library preparation was by the immunoSEQ multiplex PCR assay. For the multiplex PCR, a mixture combining 60 forward primers for TCR Vbeta segments and 13 reverse primers for TCR Jbeta segments was used. Amplification of the CDR3 region of rearranged TCR beta genes was performed with a multiplex PCR assay on genomic DNA. On the Illumina HiSeq System, the amplified TCR beta libraries were sequenced as 87-base-pair reads. As for the original processing: A later analysis tallied around 82 million unique TCR beta chains across the approximately 670 repertoires, and approximately 11 million of those chains were shared by two or more donors. To remove PCR and sequencing errors, raw reads were error-corrected and collapsed into unique sequences using a nearest-neighbor algorithm that merged closely related sequences. To assign V, D and J gene segments, CDR3 sequences were aligned to IMGT reference sequences. For a sequence to be retained, a match of at least six nucleotides to both a V gene segment and a J gene segment was required. A rearrangement was called productive if the CDR3 had no stop codons and remained in frame with V and J, and every other rearrangement was called non-productive. Following IMGT convention, CDR3 was defined as the stretch from the second conserved V-encoded cysteine up to the conserved J-encoded phenylalanine. In an earlier analysis of 550 to 650 of the donors, sequences lacking an unambiguous match to a single V gene segment were excluded. An earlier analysis of approximately 590 of the donors classified V segments as functional when productive rearrangements were above 56.7% and as segregating when the standard deviation between donors was above 5%. A statistical classification framework was developed to diagnose cytomegalovirus status using the catalog of TCR beta chain sequences. In a later analysis, TCR nucleotide sequences were compared against IMGT/GENE-DB human TR gene sequences so that V and J genes could be assigned. A later analysis assigned CDR3 sequences and most-parsimonious VDJ recombination scenarios with the TCRdist pipeline. A later analysis defined each TCR beta chain by its CDR3 amino acid sequence plus V-gene family, and excluded reads lacking a unique V-gene family. In a later analysis, 450 to 600 highly shared, low-generation-probability nucleotide sequences were removed to address suspected cross-contamination and a sequencing artifact. In a later analysis, a clonal expansion index was calculated for each public chain from normalized within-repertoire ranks of inferred template counts. In a later analysis, generation probabilities were computed with a VDJ recombination model fitted to out-of-frame rearrangements, and the resulting probabilities were checked against IGoR. In a later analysis, hypergeometric tests were used to score TCR-TCR, TCR-HLA and TCR-CMV co-occurrence, with a repertoire-size bias correction applied to TCR pairs. In a later analysis, false discovery rates were estimated by permuting HLA or CMV assignments 20 times. In a later analysis, co-occurring TCRs were grouped with DBSCAN, and TCRdist sequence similarity was added when clustering was performed within HLA-allele-positive subsets. For co-occurrence clustering, repertoires with fewer than 30,000 or more than 120,000 public chains were excluded, along with about five repertoires with anomalous nucleotide sharing. TCRdb retrieved this table from immuneACCESS and kept in-frame rearrangements only. Not all clones are present; in checked studies, unresolved V genes account for under half, and no reason is known for the remainder. V and J calls plus clone size are reproduced from that table; the DNA served to infer D and trimming. This sample is represented by nearly 200,000 clones; around 75% of them were singletons. Around 0.4% of the sample goes to the ten largest clones.

CDR3 length: 14 amino acids, cysteine to phenylalanine. The read is trimmed to its CDR3 DNA, 42 bases read in frame from base 1. The germline V gene (reference sequence) yields MNHEY for CDR1 and SMNVEV for CDR2. Trimmed from V: 5 bases; trimmed from J: 6 bases; junction bases lacking a gene match: 7. The cohort comprised around 690 healthy bone marrow donors. Cohort members were all nominally healthy when sampled, although unrecorded immune exposures were likely present. The donor tested CMV seropositive, placing the donor among the 310 or so seropositive members of the cohort. Each donor provided a peripheral blood sample, and peripheral blood mononuclear cells were used for TCR beta sequencing. The Qiagen DNeasy Blood Extraction Kit was used to extract genomic DNA from the blood cell samples. Summary of the overall study and its limitations: In the study, about 150 TCR beta chains were listed as associated with cytomegalovirus. It was suggested by the authors that the approach could potentially be generalized to other disease states and immunological phenotypes. Approximately 18 rarely observed V segments, including chromosome 9 orphons, were excluded from the earlier analysis of just under 600 of the donors because counts were too low. Most CMV-associated TCR beta chains appeared to be HLA-restricted in a later analysis, and the HLA associations seemed to be driven largely by CMV exposure. The sequencing pipeline was judged likely to have produced a cluster of highly shared sequence variants as a technical artifact. The classifier was reported to diagnose cytomegalovirus status with high specificity and sensitivity in both the original cohort and the validation cohort. Only TCR beta chains were sequenced in this cohort, and the absence of alpha or paired-chain data limited detectable features. The 87-base-pair reads could not distinguish some IMGT-functional V segments, including TRBV6-2 and TRBV6-3, so those segments were excluded. The presence/absence analyses assumed that sequencing depth was roughly uniform across donors, and that assumption may not be true. At a false discovery rate of 0.05, a later analysis linked about 17,000 TCR beta sequences to specific HLA alleles. Several of the top co-occurrence clusters appeared to be linked to parvovirus B19, influenza, CMV and Epstein-Barr virus, according to a later analysis. Three of the identified cytomegalovirus-associated TCR beta chains were confirmed in vitro to be specific for cytomegalovirus antigens. Linkage disequilibrium might explain the correlated functional status among segregating V segments, but an unknown experimental factor could not be excluded. Because HLA typing was missing for some donors at each locus, association tests included only the typed subset. A later genetic analysis associated a missense DCLRE1C variant with V-gene and J-gene trimming of TCR beta chains, and an independent cohort replicated the association. According to a later genetic analysis, donors in an Asian-associated ancestry cluster had fewer N-insertions in productive TCRs than the approximately 700-donor mean. An earlier analysis of around 540 of the donors showed that most TCR beta V segments appeared in productive rearrangements either about 87% or about 30% of the time, which broadly matched IMGT annotations. When HLA alleles, especially DR and DQ, strongly co-occurred, attributing TCR associations to individual alleles was difficult. While some public TCRs were present in many individuals, most TCR sequences turned up only very rarely across donors. The only immune exposure information available for the cohort was CMV serostatus. A further reported finding was that TCR beta sequences accurately predicted the HLA-A and HLA-B alleles for most subjects in the first cohort. In a later analysis, HLA-associated TCR beta chains showed more clonal expansion and lower generation probabilities than non-associated chains that were equally common. In a later analysis, the rate of TCR association differed among HLA loci, with DRB1 alleles having the most associated TCRs and HLA-C alleles having the fewest.

As concerns this clone: It lacks a known antigen. Nothing much larger sits one base from this clone, and base qualities are not available.

The receptor was isolated from a male donor in good health and CMV-seropositive. This chain joins TRBV27 to TRBJ1-2, with 9 middle bases fitting TRBD1. Sequenced sample: PBMCs. The CDR3 sequence is CASSRSWTGDGYTF. The nucleotides read TGTGCCAGCAGTCGAAGTTGGACAGGGGATGGCTACACCTTC.